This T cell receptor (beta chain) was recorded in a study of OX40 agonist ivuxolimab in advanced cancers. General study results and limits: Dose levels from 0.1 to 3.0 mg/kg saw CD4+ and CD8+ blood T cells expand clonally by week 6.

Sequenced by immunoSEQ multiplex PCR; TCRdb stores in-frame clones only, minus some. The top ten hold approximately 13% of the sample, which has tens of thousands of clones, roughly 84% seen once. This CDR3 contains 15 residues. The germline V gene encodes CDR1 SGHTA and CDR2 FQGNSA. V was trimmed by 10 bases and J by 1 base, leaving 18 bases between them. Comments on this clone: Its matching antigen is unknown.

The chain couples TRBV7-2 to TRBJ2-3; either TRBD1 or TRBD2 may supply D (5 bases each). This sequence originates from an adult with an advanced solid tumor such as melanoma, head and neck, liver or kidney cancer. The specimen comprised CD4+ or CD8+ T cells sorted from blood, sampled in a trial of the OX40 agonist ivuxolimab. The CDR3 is CATQRGGRGTDTQYF. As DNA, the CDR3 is TGTGCCACCCAGAGGGGTGGGCGAGGCACAGATACGCAGTATTTT.